Listed below are T cell receptor beta chains from one sample, sequenced in a study of shared clonotypes between healthy human individuals. The assay was immunoSEQ multiplex PCR, and TCRdb's table has in-frame clones only and misses some. The sample carries roughly 500,000 clones, 70% to 85% recorded once. The sequenced material came from PBMCs. The source is a woman between 40 and 55 years old in good health. Some clones in this sample may be carry-over from other donors' samples. Each CDR3 is given with its conserved first and last residue. The D gene is left open where the match is weak. Part of the rows lack a size; the others show once, few, many or a class for expanded clones.

-,TRBV5-4,TRBJ1-2,-,TGTGCCAGCAGCCCGGACGGTCGGTCTAACTATGGCTACACCTTC,CASSPDGRSNYGYTF
-,TRBV7-2,TRBJ2-7,-,TGTGCCAGCAGCTTAACTCGGGGGAGTGTAAACGAGCAGTACTTC,CASSLTRGSVNEQYF
few,TRBV6-5,TRBJ2-2,-,TGTGCCAGCAGTTACTCGAGGGCCTGGGCCGGGGAGCTGTTTTTT,CASSYSRAWAGELFF
-,TRBV7-2,TRBJ2-7,-,TGTGCCAGCAGCTTAGAGTCGGGGGGCGCGATGGGCGAGCAGTACTTC,CASSLESGGAMGEQYF
once,TRBV18,TRBJ1-4,TRBD1,TGTGCCAGCTCTCCCGGACAGGGTAATGAAAAACTGTTTTTT,CASSPGQGNEKLFF
-,TRBV28,TRBJ2-4,-,TGTGCCAGCAGTTACCCGAGGGAGAACATTCAGTACTTC,CASSYPRENIQYF
-,TRBV28,TRBJ2-2,TRBD1,TGTGCCAGCAGTCCCCGGGACAGGGGGCGCCCCGGGGAGCTGTTTTTT,CASSPRDRGRPGELFF
-,TRBV5-1,TRBJ2-3,TRBD2,TGCGCCAGCTCCCGGGGGGGAGACCGCACAGATACGCAGTATTTT,CASSRGGDRTDTQYF
-,TRBV7-2,TRBJ2-1,-,TGTGCCAGCAGTGGCGGGAACAATGAGCAGTTCTTC,CASSGGNNEQFF
-,TRBV6-6,TRBJ1-5,-,TGTGCCAGCAGTTACTGGACAGTAAATAGCAATCAGCCCCAGCATTTT,CASSYWTVNSNQPQHF
many,TRBV4-3,TRBJ2-1,TRBD2,TGCGCCAGCAGCCTCTACTGGGGTAGCGGGGCCCTTATACGCAATGAGCAGTTCTTC,CASSLYWGSGALIRNEQFF
-,TRBV7-9,TRBJ2-7,-,TGTGCCAGCAGCTTAGACCACCGCCCTTACGAGCAGTACTTC,CASSLDHRPYEQYF
-,TRBV15,TRBJ1-4,-,TGTGCCACCAGCAACCCGAGAGAAAAACTGTTTTTT,CATSNPREKLFF
-,TRBV28,TRBJ2-7,-,TGTGCCAGCAGTTCCCCGGTGGGGGGCTCAGGGAACGAGCAGTACTTC,CASSSPVGGSGNEQYF
-,TRBV28,TRBJ2-7,TRBD1,TGTGCCAGCACCGTACGGGACAGGGGTTATTACGAGCAGTACTTC,CASTVRDRGYYEQYF
-,TRBV11-2,TRBJ2-1,TRBD2,TGTGCCAGCAGCTCCAAGCCGGGACTAGCGGGAGTAGGCAATGAGCAGTTCTTC,CASSSKPGLAGVGNEQFF
once,TRBV6-5,TRBJ2-7,-,TGTGCCAGCAGTTATTCGACACAGACCTACGAGCAGTACTTC,CASSYSTQTYEQYF
-,TRBV7-6,TRBJ1-1,-,TGTGCCAGCAGCTTAGCGCCGGCAGGGAAAGCTTTCTTT,CASSLAPAGKAFF
-,TRBV18,TRBJ1-1,-,TGTGCCAGCCAGGACACCTCTATGAACACTGAAGCTTTCTTT,CASQDTSMNTEAFF
many,TRBV30,TRBJ1-6,TRBD1,TGTGCCTGGAGTGTGATGGGGACAGCCCTGAATAATTCACCCCTCCACTTT,CAWSVMGTALNNSPLHF
-,TRBV28,TRBJ2-1,TRBD2,TGTGCCGGAGGCACTCGCGGGAGGGCTAGGATAGATGAGCAGTTCTTC,CAGGTRGRARIDEQFF
-,TRBV4-2,TRBJ2-1,TRBD2,TGTGCCAGCAGAGTTGCCAAGACTAGCGGGATCAATGAGCAGTTCTTC,CASRVAKTSGINEQFF